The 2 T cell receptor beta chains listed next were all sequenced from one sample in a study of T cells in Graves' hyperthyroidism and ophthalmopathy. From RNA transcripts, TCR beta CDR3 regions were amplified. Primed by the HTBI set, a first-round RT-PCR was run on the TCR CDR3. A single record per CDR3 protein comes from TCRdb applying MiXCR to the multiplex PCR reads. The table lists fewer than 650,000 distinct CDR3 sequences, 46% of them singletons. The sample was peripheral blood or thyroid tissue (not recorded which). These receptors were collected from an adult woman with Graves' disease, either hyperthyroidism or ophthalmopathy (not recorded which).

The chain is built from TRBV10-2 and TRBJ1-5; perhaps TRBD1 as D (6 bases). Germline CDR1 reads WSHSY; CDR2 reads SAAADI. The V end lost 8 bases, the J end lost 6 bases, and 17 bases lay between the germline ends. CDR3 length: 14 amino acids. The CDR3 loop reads CASQDRAGAQPQHF. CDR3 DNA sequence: TGCGCCAGCCAAGATCGGGCAGGGGCTCAGCCCCAGCATTTT.

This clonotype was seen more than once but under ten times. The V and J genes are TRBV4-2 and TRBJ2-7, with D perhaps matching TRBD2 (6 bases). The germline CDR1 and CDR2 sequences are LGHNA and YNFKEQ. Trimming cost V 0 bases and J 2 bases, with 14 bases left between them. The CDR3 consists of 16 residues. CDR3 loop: CASSQDMAGTPYEQYF. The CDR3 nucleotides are TGTGCCAGCAGCCAAGATATGGCGGGGACTCCCTACGAGCAGTACTTC.